This TCR beta chain was sequenced in a study of T cells in Graves' hyperthyroidism and ophthalmopathy. Findings and caveats of the study: Among clonotypes expanded in thyroid above 0.001, most were also found in blood. Ophthalmopathy and stable hyperthyroidism were separated by a 13 V-J model.

The study excluded patients with uncontrolled infection, other autoimmune disease, pregnancy or lactation. The study based diagnoses on clinical symptoms, serum thyroxine and TRAb, thyroid ultrasound and orbital computed tomography. From RNA transcripts, TCR beta CDR3 regions were amplified. HTBI primers were the set used in a first-round RT-PCR of the TCR CDR3. One entry per CDR3 protein results from TCRdb running MiXCR on the multiplex PCR reads. This table has hundreds of thousands of distinct CDR3 sequences, approximately 15% appearing once. This CDR3 is built from 18 residues. In this sample, this clonotype turned up a few times. Its antigen is unidentified.

This chain connects TRBV3-2 to TRBJ1-2; the listed D gene, TRBD1, was not tested against the DNA. TRBV3-2 is a documented pseudogene. This sequence originates from a woman aged 45-60 years with Graves' ophthalmopathy. The sequenced sample consisted of blood. The CDR3 sequence: CASSQGGGRIGTNYGYTF. CDR3 DNA: TGTGCCAGCAGCCAAGGGGGGGGACGAATCGGGACTAACTATGGCTACACCTTC.